This TCR beta chain was observed in a study of cytomegalovirus exposure and HLA in healthy donors (dated 2017 in TCRdb). Background on the whole study: An earlier analysis of 550 to 700 of the donors reported about 250 Gb of sequence data and roughly 100 million unique TCR beta sequences from about 179 million T cells. An early release that covered some 630 HLA-typed donors contained about 300 gigabases of sequencing data and tens of millions of unique TCR sequences. The genetic ancestry cluster associated with self-reported Caucasian donors included 70% to 85% of the approximately 400 genotyped donors. The aim of the study was to test whether cataloging public T cell receptors could identify signatures of past pathogen exposure. The study profiled the T cell repertoires of hundreds of subjects by immunosequencing and related them to cytomegalovirus serostatus. In addition to the first cohort of 500 to 850 subjects, a separate validation cohort of 120 different subjects was used. To predict cytomegalovirus infection status, the study brought together high-throughput TCR immunosequencing, statistical association of individual TCRs with disease status, and machine learning. In a later analysis, previously published TCR beta repertoires from 500 to 750 donors were re-analyzed and high-resolution HLA genotyping was added so that TCR occurrence patterns could be studied. Rather than using new phenotypic data, the later analysis identified candidate immune exposures from TCR beta sequences and from how often those sequences occurred across donors. An earlier analysis of fewer than 750 of the donors used high-throughput TCR beta sequencing to judge whether each TCR beta V gene segment behaved as functional or pseudogenic. Donor age, sex, ethnicity and CMV serostatus were collected together with the repertoire data. Genome-wide SNP genotypes for about 60% of the 666 donors were used in a later genetic analysis, which treated that subset as a discovery cohort. Every discovery cohort repertoire had been produced on one sequencing platform. HLA typing included class I and class II loci at four-digit resolution. The number of typed donors differed by locus: about 620-630 for A, B, C, DRB1 and DQB1; 500 to 550 for DQA1; roughly 600 for DPA1; and about 450 for DPB1. Five DR-DQ haplotypes were handled as single units for association and clustering, since linkage in the cohort was strong. On average, roughly 250,000 unique TCR beta nucleotide sequences were sequenced per donor among a few hundred genotyped donors of the cohort, with roughly 19% of those sequences being non-productive. Overall results and qualifications from the work: Linkage disequilibrium might explain the correlated functional status among segregating V segments, but an unknown experimental factor could not be ruled out. Because the 87-base-pair reads could not distinguish some IMGT-functional V segments, including TRBV6-2 and TRBV6-3, those segments were excluded. According to a later analysis, TCR association rates differed among HLA loci, with DRB1 alleles showing the most associated TCRs and HLA-C alleles showing the fewest. In a later analysis, HLA-associated TCR beta chains were found to be more clonally expanded and to have lower generation probabilities than equally common non-associated chains. When HLA alleles, especially DR and DQ, strongly co-occurred, TCR associations were difficult to assign to individual alleles. Because counts were too low, roughly 17 rarely observed V segments, including chromosome 9 orphons, were left out of the earlier analysis of about 620 of the donors. Cytomegalovirus status was reported to be diagnosed by the classifier with high specificity and sensitivity in both the original and validation cohorts. In a later genetic analysis, fewer N-insertions in productive TCRs were reported among donors in an Asian-associated ancestry cluster than the roughly 700-donor mean. In a later genetic analysis, a missense DCLRE1C variant was associated with V-gene and J-gene trimming of TCR beta chains, and the association was replicated in an independent cohort. Most TCR sequences were observed very rarely across donors, whereas some public TCRs were present in many individuals. A group of highly shared sequence variants was considered likely to be a technical artifact of the sequencing pipeline. An earlier analysis of around 540 of the donors showed that most TCR beta V segments appeared in productive rearrangements either about 87% or about 30% of the time, which broadly matched IMGT annotations. The authors suggested that the approach could potentially be generalized to other disease states and immunological phenotypes. Sequencing depth was assumed to be roughly uniform across donors in the presence/absence analyses, though that assumption may not hold. A later analysis reported that several top co-occurrence clusters appeared linked to parvovirus B19, influenza, CMV and Epstein-Barr virus. At a false discovery rate of 0.05, a later analysis linked some 18,000 TCR beta sequences to specific HLA alleles. The cohort was sequenced for TCR beta chains only, and without alpha or paired-chain data the features that could be detected were limited. In the study, some 180 TCR beta chains were listed as associated with cytomegalovirus. Immune exposure information for the cohort was limited to CMV serostatus. A further reported finding was that TCR beta sequences accurately predicted the HLA-A and HLA-B alleles for most subjects in the first cohort. In vitro tests confirmed that three of the cytomegalovirus-associated TCR beta chains recognize cytomegalovirus antigens. Because some donors lacked HLA typing at each locus, the association tests relied only on the typed subset. Most CMV-associated TCR beta chains appeared to be HLA-restricted in a later analysis, and the HLA associations seemed to be driven largely by CMV exposure.

In total, roughly 670 healthy bone marrow donors made up the cohort. At the time of sampling, every cohort member was nominally healthy, though immune exposures that went unrecorded were likely present. The donor tested CMV seropositive, placing the donor among the roughly 300 seropositive members of the cohort. A peripheral blood sample was provided by each donor, and peripheral blood mononuclear cells were used for TCR beta sequencing. Genomic DNA extraction from the blood cell samples was performed with the Qiagen DNeasy Blood Extraction Kit. Of note for this clone: Its antigen specificity is not known. Within one base of it there is no much larger clone, and no base qualities were kept.

The library was built by means of the immunoSEQ multiplex PCR assay. For the multiplex PCR, a mixture combining 60 forward primers for TCR Vbeta segments and 13 reverse primers for TCR Jbeta segments was used. Amplification of the CDR3 region of rearranged TCR beta genes was performed with a multiplex PCR assay on genomic DNA. On the Illumina HiSeq System, the amplified TCR beta libraries were sequenced as 87-base-pair reads. The authors' pipeline ran thus. Across the 666 repertoires, a later analysis counted 60 million to 90 million unique TCR beta chains, roughly 11 million of which were shared by at least two donors. To remove PCR and sequencing errors, raw reads were error-corrected and collapsed into unique sequences using a nearest-neighbor algorithm that merged closely related sequences. Alignment of CDR3 sequences to IMGT reference sequences was used to assign V, D and J gene segments. For a sequence to be retained, a match of at least six nucleotides to both a V gene segment and a J gene segment was required. A rearrangement counted as productive if the CDR3 had no stop codons and remained in frame with V and J, and every other rearrangement counted as non-productive. Following IMGT convention, CDR3 was defined as the stretch from the second conserved V-encoded cysteine to the conserved J-encoded phenylalanine. The earlier analysis of more than 450 of the donors excluded sequences that lacked an unambiguous match to a single V gene segment. In an earlier analysis of approximately 500 of the donors, a V segment was called functional when productive rearrangements were above 56.7%, and segregating when the standard deviation between donors exceeded 5%. A statistical classification framework was built to diagnose cytomegalovirus status from the catalog of TCR beta chain sequences. A later analysis assigned V and J genes by comparing TCR nucleotide sequences with IMGT/GENE-DB human TR gene sequences. A later analysis assigned CDR3 sequences and most-parsimonious VDJ recombination scenarios with the TCRdist pipeline. In a later analysis, every TCR beta chain was defined by the combination of its CDR3 amino acid sequence and its V-gene family, and reads without a unique V-gene family were dropped. As a way to deal with suspected cross-contamination and a sequencing artifact, a later analysis dropped hundreds of nucleotide sequences that were highly shared and had low generation probability. For each public chain, a later analysis derived a clonal expansion index from normalized ranks of inferred template counts within each repertoire. A later analysis computed generation probabilities with a VDJ recombination model fitted to out-of-frame rearrangements, and checked the results against IGoR. In a later analysis, hypergeometric tests were used to score TCR-TCR, TCR-HLA and TCR-CMV co-occurrence, with a repertoire-size bias correction applied to TCR pairs. False discovery rates were estimated in a later analysis by permuting HLA or CMV assignments 20 times. In a later analysis, co-occurring TCRs were grouped using DBSCAN, and TCRdist sequence similarity was added for clustering within HLA-allele-positive subsets. For co-occurrence clustering, repertoires with fewer than 30,000 or more than 120,000 public chains were excluded, along with roughly 5 repertoires with anomalous nucleotide sharing. What TCRdb holds here is the immuneACCESS table cut down to in-frame rearrangements. Part of the clones is not present; checked against another copy, under half of the missing clones reflect an unresolved V gene, and the others are unexplained. V and J calls and clone size are given by that table; D and trimming were obtained from the DNA. The sample table lists around 90,000 clones, roughly three quarters of them with a count of one. The top ten hold less than 3.5% of the sample.

CDR1 and CDR2 were assigned from the germline V gene as KGHSH and LQKENI. V was cut back by 1 base and J by 5 bases, leaving a gap of 11 bases between them. The CDR3 sequence holds 14 residues, the cysteine and phenylalanine included. Solely the CDR3 DNA is kept, with 42 bases framed from the first base. The TCR was taken from a male donor in good health and CMV-seropositive. Material: PBMCs. This receptor chain uses TRBV18 and TRBJ2-5; too little of a D gene remains to name it. The sequenced DNA is TGTGCCAGCTCACCACTTGATAGCACGGAGACCCAGTACTTC. Translated, this gives CASSPLDSTETQYF.